Listed below are T cell receptor beta chains from one sample, sequenced in a study of Graves' ophthalmopathy and Graves' hyperthyroidism. TCRdb re-called the multiplex PCR reads through MiXCR, storing one row per CDR3 protein. The sample lists about 620,000 distinct CDR3 sequences; about a fifth were seen once. What was sequenced was peripheral blood. The receptors were sampled from a woman aged 18-30 years with stable Graves' hyperthyroidism. Some clones in this sample may be carry-over from other donors' samples. CDR3s include the opening cysteine and the closing phenylalanine or tryptophan.

J | V | CDR3
TRBJ1-2 | TRBV6-1 | CASSEDFILYGYTF
TRBJ1-1 | TRBV6-5 | CASSYAGAFSAFF
TRBJ2-3 | TRBV6-5 | CASSYSASSSTDTQYF
TRBJ1-5 | TRBV7-2 | CASSSGTGGKQPQHF
TRBJ1-2 | TRBV11-3 | CASSPEWGYGYTF
TRBJ1-6 | TRBV6-9 | CASSSRGGSPLHF
TRBJ1-1 | TRBV19 | CASSSRTGGTWRTEAFF
TRBJ2-5 | TRBV7-9 | CASSLGQGSETQYF
TRBJ2-2 | TRBV30 | CAWSLTGGGGELFF
TRBJ1-2 | TRBV30 | CAWSVLTDRYTF
TRBJ1-1 | TRBV6-2/TRBV6-3 | CASNYQFRVGTEAFF
TRBJ1-2 | TRBV25-1 | CASSENFGTLKGYTF
TRBJ2-2 | TRBV11-3 | CASSNGLAGELFF
TRBJ2-5 | TRBV25-1 | CASSDLGTGEETQYF
TRBJ2-7 | TRBV6-4 | CASSESLGSFYEQYF
TRBJ2-7 | TRBV24-1 | CATSDGWGEQYF
TRBJ1-2 | TRBV3-1 | CASSYDNYYGYTF
TRBJ1-2 | TRBV28 | CASSLDSGYGYTF
TRBJ1-5 | TRBV20-1 | CSASRGQPKGSQPQHF
TRBJ1-5 | TRBV2 | CASTMGGDSNQPQHF
TRBJ2-7 | TRBV24-1 | CATTKGLAISYEQYF
TRBJ2-6 | TRBV5-6 | CASRPTGGRANVLTF
TRBJ1-5 | TRBV19 | CASSLGRGGQPQHF
TRBJ1-6 | TRBV6-1 | CASSDTGADSPLHF
TRBJ2-7 | TRBV19 | CASSMWRAPLYEQYF
TRBJ2-7 | TRBV5-1 | CASSSPGRENYEQYF
TRBJ2-7 | TRBV27 | CASRKREHSYEQYF